These 30 T cell receptor beta chains share one sample of origin, sequenced in a study of T cell clones after liver transplantation. Sequencing was performed with immunoSEQ multiplex PCR; in TCRdb, only in-frame clones are kept and a portion is missing. Among roughly 56,000 clones, about 67% were seen once, and the ten largest hold over 9.5%. Specimen: CD4+ T cells from blood, collected around 4.5 years after liver transplant. These TCRs come from a human patient who received a liver transplant. Some T cells may be transferred from the graft donor.

In its sample, this clone was seen a few times. This chain links TRBV6-5 with TRBJ2-1, with 11 bases aligning to TRBD1. The junction had 9 bases not matched to a gene; V was cut back by 10 bases and J by 10 bases. The CDR3 runs 13 residues. In germline, CDR1 is MNHEY, CDR2 SVGAGI. The CDR3 coding sequence is TGTGCCACCTGGGACAGGGGGACGGGGGAGCAGTTCTTC. Amino acid sequence: CATWDRGTGEQFF.

The rearrangement uses TRBV15 and TRBJ2-7; D gene uncertain. The CDR3 runs to 13 residues. Trimming removed 0 bases from V and 6 bases from J, with 9 bases in between. Germline CDR1 and CDR2: LNHNV and YYDKDF (reference sequence). CDR3 in DNA: TGTGCCACCAGCAGAGATCCCGCGTCCGAGCAGTACTTC. This encodes CATSRDPASEQYF.

The chain recombines TRBV11-3 with TRBJ2-2, with D possibly TRBD1 on 5 matching bases. CDR3 length equals 15 residues. The ends were cut back, 4 bases at V and 1 base at J, with 10 bases in the middle. The germline CDR1 and CDR2 sequences are SGHNT and YENEEA. The CDR3 loop is CASSSMGQNTGELFF. The DNA for the CDR3 is TGTGCCAGCAGCTCAATGGGGCAGAACACCGGGGAGCTGTTTTTT.

In DNA form, the CDR3 reads TGTGCCAGCAGCTTGGATGAGCAAGAGACCCAGTACTTC. This encodes CASSLDEQETQYF. This chain uses TRBV5-6 with TRBJ2-5; D not certain. Germline V gene sequence: CDR1 SGHDT, CDR2 YYEEEE. The CDR3 is 13 amino acids. Trimming shortened V by 0 bases and J by 2 bases, and 5 bases separated the two germline ends.

This clone was seen once. The chain links TRBV7-8 to TRBJ1-2; TRBD1 aligns across 7 bases. This CDR3 is 15 amino acids long. Germline CDR1 and CDR2: SGHVS and FQNEAQ. Trimming cost V 1 base and J 4 bases; bases outside gene matches: 6. The CDR3 is CASSLEGALGYGYTF. The CDR3 coding sequence is TGTGCCAGCAGCTTAGAGGGGGCTCTGGGCTATGGCTACACCTTC.

This clone was seen only a few times. The genes are TRBV7-9 and TRBJ2-7; D may be TRBD2 (6 bases). Per the germline V gene, CDR1 is SEHNR and CDR2 is FQNEAQ (reference sequence). The CDR3 extends over 15 amino acids. V was cut by 1 base and J by 3 bases, with 13 bases left in between. DNA of the CDR3: TGTGCCAGCAGCTTAGATGGGGGGATCTTCTACGAGCAGTACTTC. As protein: CASSLDGGIFYEQYF.

The CDR3 coding sequence is TGTGCCAGCAGCTGGACAGGGTTTAGAGGGAACACCATATATTTT. Translation: CASSWTGFRGNTIYF. This rearrangement joins TRBV7-1 to TRBJ1-3, with 8 positions matching TRBD1. TRBV7-1 is treated as an ORF (open reading frame) with a function not yet certain. J gave up 7 bases and V 4 bases, and 9 bases lay outside the gene matches. This CDR3 is built from 15 residues.

V and J are TRBV28 and TRBJ1-1; no firm D call. This CDR3 region has 14 residues. V dropped 6 bases and J dropped 4 bases, with 15 bases sitting between them. Germline lookup yields CDR1 MDHEN and CDR2 SYDVKM. The DNA of the CDR3 is TGTGCCAGCAGATACGGACTGCCGCCCACTGAAGCTTTCTTT. Translated, it gives CASRYGLPPTEAFF.

The chain uses TRBV18 and TRBJ2-7; D not resolved. CDR3 length equals 14 residues. Per germline, CDR1 KGHSH and CDR2 LQKENI. Trimming removed 0 bases at V and 6 bases at J, with 12 bases between. CDR3 loop: CASSPPNGPSEQYF. The CDR3 DNA sequence: TGTGCCAGCTCACCACCGAACGGCCCCTCCGAGCAGTACTTC.

The CDR3 nucleotides are TGTGCAGCCGGGGCAGGGGGCTACGAGCAGTACTTC. Encoded protein: CAAGAGGYEQYF. The chain recombines TRBV2 with TRBJ2-7, with 7 bases matching TRBD1. The CDR3 is made up of 12 amino acids. The germline gives CDR1 SNHLY, CDR2 FYNNEI.

Only a few counts were recorded for this clone. The chain uses TRBV7-2 and TRBJ2-2; the match to TRBD2 covers 7 bases. This CDR3 region has 16 residues. Germline CDR1 SGHTA, CDR2 FQGNSA. V lost 3 bases, J lost 0 bases, and 4 bases stayed unmatched. CDR3 nucleotides: TGTGCCAGCAGCTTCTCGGGGGGTTCGAACACCGGGGAGCTGTTTTTT. It encodes CASSFSGGSNTGELFF.

This clone was counted between two and nine times. The chain couples TRBV19 to TRBJ2-1, with D perhaps TRBD1 (5 bases). V was cut by 5 bases and J by 4 bases, with 12 bases left in between. This CDR3 is 14 amino acids long. Germline V lookup: CDR1 LNHDA, CDR2 SQIVND (reference sequence). CDR3 loop: CASSGRQIYNEQFF. The CDR3, as DNA: TGTGCCAGTAGTGGAAGACAGATATACAATGAGCAGTTCTTC.

In nucleotides, the CDR3 is TGTGCCAGCAGCTTACGGACGGGGGATAATTCACCCCTCCACTTT. Its protein is CASSLRTGDNSPLHF. The chain recombines TRBV11-2 with TRBJ1-6, with D possibly TRBD1 on 5 matching bases. Trimming left V 2 bases short and J 5 bases short, with 10 bases between. CDR1 and CDR2 from the germline V gene are SGHAT and FQNNGV. The CDR3 has 15 amino acids.

The V and J genes are TRBV10-3 and TRBJ1-3; D ambiguous. This CDR3 region has 15 residues. V shed 0 bases and J shed 3 bases, with 9 bases lying between them. CDR1 and CDR2 from the germline V gene are ENHRY and SYGVKD. This CDR3 reads CAISESSLGGNTIYF. CDR3 nucleotide sequence: TGTGCCATCAGTGAGTCCTCCCTAGGTGGAAACACCATATATTTT.

This chain's CDR3 is CASSVGQITNTGELFF. CDR3 bases: TGTGCCAGCAGTGTCGGCCAGATAACGAACACCGGGGAGCTGTTTTTT. J is TRBJ2-2 and V is TRBV6-1; D not certain. This CDR3 has 16 residues. Trimming cost V 4 bases and J 0 bases, with 12 bases left between them. Germline CDR1 and CDR2: MNHNS and SASEGT.

V usage is TRBV19 and J usage is TRBJ2-7; D uncertain. V lost 3 bases and J lost 6, with 18 bases in between. Germline lookup yields CDR1 LNHDA and CDR2 SQIVND (reference sequence). This CDR3 is 15 amino acids long. CDR3 residues: CASSIGVGKYVEQYF. CDR3 DNA: TGTGCCAGTAGTATTGGAGTGGGGAAGTACGTCGAGCAGTACTTC.

The rearrangement links TRBV28 to TRBJ2-6; no clear D. CDR1 is MDHEN, CDR2 SYDVKM, per germline. CDR3 length: 16 residues. Trimming took off 6 bases at V and 1 base at J, with 13 bases between the two ends. The CDR3 loop reads CASSLITSSGANVLTF. For the CDR3, the DNA is TGTGCCAGCAGCCTTATAACCTCATCTGGGGCCAACGTCCTGACTTTC. The full variable domain, its missing parts supplied by reference TRBV28 and TRBJ2-6, is DVKVTQSSRYLVKRTGEKVFLECVQDMDHENMFWYRQDPGLGLRLIYFSYDVKMKEKGDIPEGYSVSREKKERFSLILESASTNQTSMYLCASSLITSSGANVLTFGAGSRLTVL.

The chain combines TRBV2 with TRBJ1-6, with a weak D call TRBD1 (5 bases). CDR1 is SNHLY and CDR2 is FYNNEI in the germline V gene. This CDR3 comprises 15 residues. V was pared by 5 bases and J by 6 bases, with 14 bases between. Written as DNA, the CDR3 is TGTGCCAGCAGTTTGGGGGTAGTGGGTAATTCACCCCTCCACTTT. It codes for CASSLGVVGNSPLHF.

The gene calls are TRBV6-4 and TRBJ1-2, with D hard to call. Germline CDR1 is MRHNA and CDR2 is SNTAGT. The V and J ends lost 2 bases and 8 bases respectively, with 15 bases between them. The CDR3 spans 14 residues. The CDR3 reads CASSDQGSNGGYTF. The CDR3 region has the DNA TGTGCCAGCAGTGACCAAGGGAGTAACGGGGGCTACACCTTC.

This clone came up a few times. This sequence joins TRBV14 and TRBJ1-1; D might be TRBD1 (5 bases). This CDR3 is built from 15 residues. Germline assignment: CDR1 SGHDN and CDR2 FVKESK. V lost 2 bases and J lost 7, with 17 bases in between. The CDR3 DNA follows: TGTGCCAGCAGCCAATTTGGACCTCGACAGTTTGAAGCTTTCTTT. This encodes CASSQFGPRQFEAFF.

The CDR3 sequence is CASSQEGGLAGRGTDTQYF. In DNA form, the CDR3 reads TGTGCCAGCAGCCAAGAAGGGGGACTAGCGGGTCGAGGCACAGATACGCAGTATTTT. The gene calls are TRBV4-2 and TRBJ2-3; 12 bases fit TRBD2. Trimming cost V 0 bases and J 1 base; bases outside gene matches: 8. The germline gives CDR1 LGHNA, CDR2 YNFKEQ. This CDR3 is built from 19 residues.

This clone has more than one count but fewer than ten. The V and J genes are TRBV7-2 and TRBJ2-7, with D perhaps TRBD1 (5 bases). This CDR3 spans 15 amino acids. Between the trimmed V and J ends, which lost 5 bases and 4 bases, there was a span of 18 bases. Looked up from germline, CDR1 is SGHTA and CDR2 is FQGNSA. The CDR3: CASSISKGSGYEQYF. The CDR3 region has the DNA TGTGCCAGCAGCATAAGCAAGGGGTCAGGGTACGAGCAGTACTTC.

The chain links TRBV6-1 to TRBJ1-2, with 8 bases identical to TRBD1. V was pared by 3 bases and J by 2 bases, with 5 bases of the junction left unmatched. The germline V gene encodes CDR1 MNHNS and CDR2 SASEGT. CDR3 length: 15 amino acids. CDR3 sequence: CASSEWTGPNYGYTF. The DNA of the CDR3 is TGTGCCAGCAGTGAGTGGACAGGGCCCAACTATGGCTACACCTTC.

The chain combines TRBV7-3 with TRBJ2-2, with D hard to call. Trimming removed 1 base from V and 14 bases from J, with 14 bases in between. Germline CDR1 and CDR2: SGHTA and FQGTGA. This CDR3 is 13 amino acids long. For the CDR3, the DNA is TGTGCCAGCAGCTTAAGAGGCACCCAGACCCTGTTTTTT. Protein sequence: CASSLRGTQTLFF.

The rearrangement joins TRBV30 to TRBJ1-3, with D unclear. The CDR3 runs to 14 residues. Germline V gives CDR1 GTSNPN, CDR2 SVGIG (reference sequence). CDR3 DNA: TGTGCTTCTAGCTCGGGGATAGGGGGAAACACCATATATTTT. Translated: CASSSGIGGNTIYF.

The CDR3: CASTLGDRGIYEQYF. The CDR3, as DNA: TGTGCCAGTACCCTAGGGGACAGGGGGATTTACGAGCAGTACTTC. The V and J genes are TRBV19 and TRBJ2-7; TRBD1 matches 11 bases. The V and J ends lost 7 bases and 4 bases, in that order; junction bases with no gene match: 9. CDR3 length: 15 residues. The germline gives CDR1 LNHDA, CDR2 SQIVND (reference sequence).

As DNA, the CDR3 is TGTGCCAGCAGCCTTGGACAGGGCGATCTGAACACTGAAGCTTTCTTT. This gives the protein CASSLGQGDLNTEAFF. The genes are TRBV4-2 and TRBJ1-1, with 8 positions matching TRBD1. CDR1 LGHNA and CDR2 YNFKEQ come from the germline V gene. This CDR3 spans 16 amino acids. Trimming cost V 4 bases and J 0 bases; bases outside gene matches: 7.

The chain employs TRBV7-9 and TRBJ2-2, with 9 bases aligning to TRBD2. The CDR3 has 16 amino acids. The germline V gene has CDR1 SEHNR and CDR2 FQNEAQ (reference sequence). The trim removed 3 bases at V and 2 bases at J, leaving 4 bases unmatched. The CDR3 region has the DNA TGTGCCAGCAGCTTTCCTAGCGGGGCCAACACCGGGGAGCTGTTTTTT. This encodes CASSFPSGANTGELFF.

The chain employs TRBV10-1 and TRBJ1-1; D not resolved. Germline CDR1 reads WNHNN; CDR2 reads SYGVQD (reference sequence). CDR3 length: 13 residues. Trimming shortened V by 7 bases and J by 5 bases, and 14 bases separated the two germline ends. The CDR3 DNA follows: TGCGCCAGCACATCGGGCCAACGGACTGAAGCTTTCTTT. This sequence encodes CASTSGQRTEAFF.

The J gene is TRBJ2-2, the V gene TRBV9; D remains ambiguous. V was pared by 0 bases and J by 5 bases, with 11 bases between. CDR1 and CDR2 (germline): SGDLS, YYNGEE. CDR3 length: 15 residues. CDR3 amino acids: CASSVERQRTGELFF. The CDR3, as DNA: TGTGCCAGCAGCGTAGAGAGGCAGCGTACCGGGGAGCTGTTTTTT.